The 24 T cell receptor beta chains in this list originate from one sample, sequenced in a study of T cells in Graves' hyperthyroidism and ophthalmopathy. The investigators amplified TCR beta CDR3 regions from RNA transcripts. HTBI primers were employed in a first-round RT-PCR of the TCR CDR3. Using its own MiXCR run on the multiplex PCR reads, TCRdb lists one record per CDR3 protein. Here the sample spans hundreds of thousands of distinct CDR3 sequences, about 15% being singletons. The sample consisted of blood. The receptors were sampled from a woman aged 25 to 39 with Graves' hyperthyroidism that later progressed to Graves' ophthalmopathy.

Many counts were recorded for this clonotype. The chain uses TRBV6-1 and TRBJ1-2, with unresolved D. Germline CDR1 is MNHNS and CDR2 is SASEGT. The CDR3 length is 14 residues. The V end lost 11 bases, the J end lost 7 bases, and 23 bases lay between the germline ends. The CDR3 protein is CAAFQRGPWSGYTF. The CDR3 DNA is TGTGCCGCCTTCCAGCGTGGGCCCTGGAGTGGCTACACCTTC.

In its sample, this clonotype was seen many times. The DNA for the CDR3 is TGTGCCAGCAGCGTAGCTAGCGGGCTAACAGATACGCAGTATTTT. It translates to CASSVASGLTDTQYF. The chain employs TRBV9 and TRBJ2-3, with TRBD2 identical over 8 bases. V was pared by 0 bases and J by 3 bases, with 3 bases of the junction left unmatched. The CDR3 is 15 amino acids. Germline loops: CDR1 SGDLS, CDR2 YYNGEE.

The rearrangement links TRBV6-1 to TRBJ1-6; D gene unclear. CDR3 length: 14 residues. Germline loops: CDR1 MNHNS, CDR2 SASEGT. V shed 5 bases and J shed 2 bases, with 7 bases lying between them. The DNA of the CDR3 is TGTGCCAGCAGTTTAACTACCTATAATTCACCCCTCCACTTT. This sequence encodes CASSLTTYNSPLHF.

The chain has TRBV2 and TRBJ1-1; 7 bases line up with TRBD1. Trimming removed 2 bases from V and 4 bases from J; junction bases left unmatched: 10. The CDR3 loop spans 16 amino acids. CDR1 and CDR2 (germline): SNHLY, FYNNEI. In DNA, the CDR3 is TGTGCCAGCAGTGAATCCGAGACGCAGGGGGTCACTGAAGCTTTCTTT. It is translated as CASSESETQGVTEAFF.

The chain has TRBV11-3 and TRBJ2-2; 8 nucleotides match TRBD1. CDR1 and CDR2 from the germline V gene are SGHNT and YENEEA. The CDR3 loop spans 15 amino acids. V was pared by 2 bases and J by 5 bases, with 4 bases of the junction left unmatched. In nucleotides, the CDR3 is TGTGCCAGCAGCTTACAGGGGGCGCTGACCGGGGAGCTGTTTTTT. This gives the protein CASSLQGALTGELFF.

The gene calls are TRBV4-1 and TRBJ2-3, with a weak D call TRBD2 (7 bases). There are 13 residues in the CDR3. Deletions cut 3 bases from V and 5 bases from J, with 9 bases between. Germline V lookup: CDR1 MGHRA, CDR2 YSYEKL. This CDR3 is CASSQGGGDTQYF. Here the CDR3 DNA reads TGCGCCAGCAGCCAGGGAGGGGGAGATACGCAGTATTTT.

Ten or more counts support this clonotype. The chain links TRBV6-1 to TRBJ2-3; 7 bases line up with TRBD2. Germline V CDR1 and CDR2: MNHNS, SASEGT. The V segment lost 6 bases and the J segment 7 bases; nucleotides outside the gene matches: 16. This CDR3 spans 16 amino acids. This CDR3 reads CASSPRRAGRTNTQYF. The DNA for the CDR3 is TGTGCCAGCAGCCCACGGAGAGCGGGACGCACGAATACGCAGTATTTT.

This clonotype was seen many times. This chain joins TRBV28 and TRBJ2-7; possibly TRBD1 or TRBD2 for D (6 bases each). V gave up 4 bases and J gave up 3 bases, with 13 bases separating them. The CDR3 has 14 residues. The germline gives CDR1 MDHEN, CDR2 SYDVKM. The CDR3 nucleotides read TGTGCCAGCAGTTCCGCGGGACACGACTACGAGCAGTACTTC. It yields the protein CASSSAGHDYEQYF.

V usage is TRBV4-2 and J usage is TRBJ1-4, with no clear D. Germline CDR1 LGHNA, CDR2 YNFKEQ. This CDR3 is 15 amino acids long. V was clipped by 0 bases and J by 8 bases, with 13 bases between them. DNA for the CDR3: TGTGCCAGCAGCCAAGATTTCCGGGCTGGGGAAAAACTGTTTTTT. Amino acids: CASSQDFRAGEKLFF.

The table lists this clonotype with many counts. The V gene is TRBV9, the J gene TRBJ2-5; D unresolved. V gave up 0 bases and J gave up 1 base, with 10 bases separating them. Germline V gene sequence: CDR1 SGDLS, CDR2 YYNGEE. The CDR3 is 15 amino acids. CDR3 nucleotides: TGTGCCAGCAGCGTAGCAGACCGAACCCAAGAGACCCAGTACTTC. Translation gives CASSVADRTQETQYF.

There are many counts of this clonotype. The V gene is TRBV24-1, the J gene TRBJ1-1, with a possible D match to TRBD1 (5 bases). V was shortened by 3 bases and J by 7 bases, with 14 bases between the two germline ends. The CDR3 totals 14 residues. Germline V lookup: CDR1 KGHDR, CDR2 SFDVKD. CDR3 bases: TGTGCCACCAGTGATGCCGGGACCGCTTATGAAGCTTTCTTT. Amino acids: CATSDAGTAYEAFF.

This clonotype came up many times. The CDR3 nucleotides are TGTGCCAGCAGTTCGACACAGGGAGGTTATCAGCCCCAGCATTTT. It yields the protein CASSSTQGGYQPQHF. The rearrangement links TRBV28 to TRBJ1-5; maybe TRBD1 (6 bases). The CDR3 spans 15 residues. V lost 4 bases and J lost 5, with 15 bases in between. Germline loops: CDR1 MDHEN, CDR2 SYDVKM.

This clonotype was picked up a small number of times. The chain recombines TRBV7-2 with TRBJ2-5; D is perhaps TRBD2 (6 bases). The CDR3 is made up of 15 amino acids. Germline V lookup: CDR1 SGHTA, CDR2 FQGNSA. Trimming took off 0 bases at V and 5 bases at J, with 13 bases between the two ends. CDR3: CASSLAQAGRETQYF. For the CDR3, the DNA is TGTGCCAGCAGCTTAGCGCAGGCAGGGAGGGAGACCCAGTACTTC.

This clonotype was counted many times. The chain recombines TRBV30 with TRBJ2-7; the match to TRBD2 covers 12 bases. The V segment lost 4 bases and the J segment 5 bases; nucleotides outside the gene matches: 9. The CDR3 totals 15 residues. Germline V gene data show CDR1 as GTSNPN and CDR2 as SVGIG (reference sequence). CDR3 in amino acids: CAWTPPSGRANEQYF. CDR3 nucleotide sequence: TGTGCCTGGACCCCCCCTAGCGGGAGGGCCAACGAGCAGTACTTC.

This clonotype was seen many times. The gene calls are TRBV27 and TRBJ1-6, with D unclear. The CDR3 totals 15 residues. The germline V gene has CDR1 MNHEY and CDR2 SMNVEV (reference sequence). The V end was cut by 6 bases, the J end by 4 bases, with 13 bases between. CDR3 nucleotide sequence: TGTGCCAGCAGAACCTTTTCTGGTTATAATTCACCCCTCCACTTT. Translating it yields CASRTFSGYNSPLHF.

The chain links TRBV5-1 to TRBJ2-7, with a possible D match to TRBD2 (5 bases). The CDR3 sequence is 14 residues long. Trimming removed 2 bases from V and 2 bases from J, with 11 bases in between. Looked up from germline, CDR1 is SGHRS and CDR2 is YFSETQ. CDR3 region: CASSLDYTTYEQYF. In nucleotides, the CDR3 is TGCGCCAGCAGCTTAGACTACACCACCTACGAGCAGTACTTC.

The rearrangement links TRBV7-2 to TRBJ1-3; no firm D call. Trimming pared 1 base from V and 0 bases from J, leaving 10 bases between. Germline V lookup: CDR1 SGHTA, CDR2 FQGNSA. The CDR3 contains 16 residues. The CDR3 loop is CASSLVSGDSGNTIYF. Written as DNA, the CDR3 is TGTGCCAGCAGCTTAGTGAGCGGCGACTCTGGAAACACCATATATTTT.

Many counts were recorded for this clonotype. The J gene is TRBJ2-1, the V gene TRBV19; TRBD2 is a possible D gene (5 bases). From germline, CDR1 is LNHDA and CDR2 SQIVND (reference sequence). The CDR3 length is 15 residues. Trimming took 6 bases from V and 7 from J, leaving 19 bases between them. For the CDR3, the DNA is TGTGCCAGTAGCCCCGGAGGTGAGCTCTGGAATGAGCAGTTCTTC. It yields the protein CASSPGGELWNEQFF.

This clonotype has a count of ten or more. This rearrangement joins TRBV11-3 to TRBJ1-6; 7 bases map to TRBD1. In germline, CDR1 is SGHNT, CDR2 YENEEA. CDR3 length equals 16 residues. Trimming removed 0 bases from V and 9 bases from J; junction bases left unmatched: 8. CDR3 region: CASSLDQWTGVSPLHF. DNA of the CDR3: TGTGCCAGCAGCTTAGATCAATGGACAGGAGTTTCACCCCTCCACTTT.

This clonotype has at least ten counts. The rearrangement joins TRBV11-3 to TRBJ2-1; D uncertain. This CDR3 has 11 residues. The germline V gene encodes CDR1 SGHNT and CDR2 YENEEA. V shed 5 bases and J shed 9 bases, with 8 bases lying between them. The CDR3 bases are TGTGCCAGCAGCACTTACCGTGAGCAGTTCTTC. It translates to CASSTYREQFF. The whole variable domain, remainder taken from reference TRBV11-3 and TRBJ2-1, is EAGVVQSPRYKIIEKKQPVAFWCNPISGHNTLYWYLQNLGQGPELLIRYENEEAVDDSQLPKDRFSAERLKGVDSTLKIQPAELGDSAVYLCASSTYREQFFGPGTRLTVL.

This clonotype appeared a few times. The chain has TRBV27 and TRBJ2-3; D is ambiguous. Germline-derived CDR1 and CDR2 are MNHEY and SMNVEV (reference sequence). The V gene lost 7 bases and the J gene lost 3 bases, with 17 bases spanning the gap. This CDR3 has 15 amino acids. This CDR3 is CASKTWCIRTDTQYF. CDR3 coding DNA: TGTGCCAGCAAAACTTGGTGTATCAGAACAGATACGCAGTATTTT.

This clonotype was counted between two and nine times. DNA of the CDR3: TGTGCCAGCAGCTGGATGGACAGGGATCAGCATTTT. Amino acids: CASSWMDRDQHF. This rearrangement joins TRBV7-9 to TRBJ1-5; TRBD1 matches at 8 bases. Germline V gene sequence: CDR1 SEHNR, CDR2 FQNEAQ (reference sequence). This CDR3 is 12 amino acids long. V dropped 4 bases and J dropped 13; count of bases not matched to a gene: 6.

This clonotype has ten or more counts. This chain uses TRBV11-2 with TRBJ2-7; 10 bases fit TRBD2. This CDR3 region has 14 residues. Germline V gene data show CDR1 as SGHAT and CDR2 as FQNNGV. J gave up 4 bases and V 3 bases, and 3 bases lay outside the gene matches. CDR3 loop: CASSFLAGDYEQYF. The DNA of the CDR3 is TGTGCCAGCAGCTTTCTAGCGGGAGATTACGAGCAGTACTTC.

This clonotype has ten or more counts. This rearrangement joins TRBV6-1 to TRBJ1-6, with 8 positions matching TRBD1. V shed 4 bases and J 14 bases; nucleotides not matched to a gene: 10. CDR1 is MNHNS and CDR2 is SASEGT in the germline V gene. CDR3 length: 14 amino acids. The CDR3 DNA reads TGTGCCAGCAGTGTAAATACAGGGGGAAGGACCCTCCACTTT. Translation gives CASSVNTGGRTLHF.